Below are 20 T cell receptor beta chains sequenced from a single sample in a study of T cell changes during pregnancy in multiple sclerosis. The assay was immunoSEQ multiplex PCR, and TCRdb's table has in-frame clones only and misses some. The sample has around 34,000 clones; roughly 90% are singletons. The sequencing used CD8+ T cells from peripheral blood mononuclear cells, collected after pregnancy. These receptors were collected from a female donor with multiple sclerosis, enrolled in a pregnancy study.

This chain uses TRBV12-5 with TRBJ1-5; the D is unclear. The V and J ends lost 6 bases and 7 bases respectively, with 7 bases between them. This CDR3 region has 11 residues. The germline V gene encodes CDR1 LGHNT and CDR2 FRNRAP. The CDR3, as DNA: TGTGCTAGTGGCGGAGGGCAGCCCCAGCATTTT. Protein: CASGGGQPQHF.

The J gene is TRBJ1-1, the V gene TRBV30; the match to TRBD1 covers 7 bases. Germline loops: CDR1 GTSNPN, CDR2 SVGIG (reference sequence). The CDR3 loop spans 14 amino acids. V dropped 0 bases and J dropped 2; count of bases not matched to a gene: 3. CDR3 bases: TGTGCCTGGAGTGTAGGAGGGGGCAACACTGAAGCTTTCTTT. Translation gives CAWSVGGGNTEAFF. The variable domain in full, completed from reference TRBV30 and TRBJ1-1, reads SQTIHQWPATLVQPVGSPLSLECTVEGTSNPNLYWYRQAAGRGLQLLFYSVGIGQISSEVPQNLSASRPQDRQFILSSKKLLLSDSGFYLCAWSVGGGNTEAFFGQGTRLTVV.

The CDR3 protein is CASSPARGHYEQYF. CDR3 in DNA: TGTGCCAGCAGCCCTGCCAGGGGGCACTACGAGCAGTACTTC. The chain joins TRBV4-2 to TRBJ2-7; TRBD1 aligns across 8 bases. V gave up 4 bases and J gave up 3 bases; unmatched junction bases: 5. Per germline, CDR1 LGHNA and CDR2 YNFKEQ. The CDR3 consists of 14 residues.

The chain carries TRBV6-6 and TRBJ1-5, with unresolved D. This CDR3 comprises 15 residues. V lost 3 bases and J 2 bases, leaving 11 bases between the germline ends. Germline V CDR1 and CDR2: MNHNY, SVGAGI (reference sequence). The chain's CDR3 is CASSYSVPGNQPQHF. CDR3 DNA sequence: TGTGCCAGCAGTTATTCCGTCCCAGGCAATCAGCCCCAGCATTTT.

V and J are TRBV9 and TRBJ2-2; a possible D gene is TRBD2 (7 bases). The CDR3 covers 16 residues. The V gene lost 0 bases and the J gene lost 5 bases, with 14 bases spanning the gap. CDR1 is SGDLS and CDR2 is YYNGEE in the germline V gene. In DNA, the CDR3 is TGTGCCAGCAGCGTAGAGGGGGGGCCATCAACCGGGGAGCTGTTTTTT. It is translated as CASSVEGGPSTGELFF.

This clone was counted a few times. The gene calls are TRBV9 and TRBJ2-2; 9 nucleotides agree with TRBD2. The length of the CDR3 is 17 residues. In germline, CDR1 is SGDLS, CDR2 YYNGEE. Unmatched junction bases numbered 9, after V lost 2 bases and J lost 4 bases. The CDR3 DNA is TGTGCCAGCAGCGTTGGGTTAGCGGGGGACCTCACCGGGGAGCTGTTTTTT. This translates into CASSVGLAGDLTGELFF. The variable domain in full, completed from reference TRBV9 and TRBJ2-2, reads DSGVTQTPKHLITATGQRVTLRCSPRSGDLSVYWYQQSLDQGLQFLIQYYNGEERAKGNILERFSAQQFPDLHSELNLSSLELGDSALYFCASSVGLAGDLTGELFFGEGSRLTVL.

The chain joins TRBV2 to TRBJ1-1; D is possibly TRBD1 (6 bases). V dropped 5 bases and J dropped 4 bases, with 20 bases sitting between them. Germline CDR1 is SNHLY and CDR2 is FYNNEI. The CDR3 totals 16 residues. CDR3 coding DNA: TGTGCCAGCAGTCACAATGTTCAGACAGGCCCCACTGAAGCTTTCTTT. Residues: CASSHNVQTGPTEAFF.

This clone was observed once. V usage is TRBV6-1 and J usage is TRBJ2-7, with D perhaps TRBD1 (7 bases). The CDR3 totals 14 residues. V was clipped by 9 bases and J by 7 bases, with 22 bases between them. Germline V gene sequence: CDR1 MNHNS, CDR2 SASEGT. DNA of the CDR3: TGTGCCAGTAAGGTAGGGGGCGCGGCGGGGGAGCAGTACTTC. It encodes CASKVGGAAGEQYF.

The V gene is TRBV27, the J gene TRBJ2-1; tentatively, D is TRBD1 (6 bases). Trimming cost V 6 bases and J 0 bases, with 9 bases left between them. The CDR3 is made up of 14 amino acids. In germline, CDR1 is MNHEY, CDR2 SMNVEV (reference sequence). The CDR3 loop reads CASSTGSSYNEQFF. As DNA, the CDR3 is TGTGCCAGCAGCACAGGGAGCTCCTACAATGAGCAGTTCTTC.

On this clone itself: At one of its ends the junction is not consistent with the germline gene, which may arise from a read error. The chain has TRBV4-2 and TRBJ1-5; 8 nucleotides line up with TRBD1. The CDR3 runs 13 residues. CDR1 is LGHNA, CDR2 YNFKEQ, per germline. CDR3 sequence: CASSQVPRDRTCF. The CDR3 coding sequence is TGTGCCAGCAGCCAAGTTCCCCGGGACAGGACTTGTTTT.

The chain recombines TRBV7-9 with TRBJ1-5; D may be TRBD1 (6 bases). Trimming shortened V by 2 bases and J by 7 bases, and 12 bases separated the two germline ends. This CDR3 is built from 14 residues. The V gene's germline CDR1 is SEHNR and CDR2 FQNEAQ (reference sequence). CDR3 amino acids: CASSLSRGSQPQHF. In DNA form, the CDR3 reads TGTGCCAGCAGCTTATCCAGGGGCAGCCAGCCCCAGCATTTT.

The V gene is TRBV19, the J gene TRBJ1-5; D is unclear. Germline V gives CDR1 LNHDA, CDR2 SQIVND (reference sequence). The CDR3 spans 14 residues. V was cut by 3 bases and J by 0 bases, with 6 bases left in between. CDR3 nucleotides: TGTGCCAGTAGTATGGGCTTTAGCAATCAGCCCCAGCATTTT. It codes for CASSMGFSNQPQHF.

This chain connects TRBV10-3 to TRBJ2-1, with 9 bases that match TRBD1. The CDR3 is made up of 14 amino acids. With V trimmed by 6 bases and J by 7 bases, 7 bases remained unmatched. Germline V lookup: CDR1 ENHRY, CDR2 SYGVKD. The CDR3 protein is CAIRDRGTLNEQFF. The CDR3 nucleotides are TGTGCCATCAGGGACAGGGGCACCCTGAATGAGCAGTTCTTC.

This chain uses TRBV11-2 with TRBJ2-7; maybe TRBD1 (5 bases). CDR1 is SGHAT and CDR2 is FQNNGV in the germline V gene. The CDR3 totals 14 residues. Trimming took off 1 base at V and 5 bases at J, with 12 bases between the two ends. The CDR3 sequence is CASSLAGQGHEQYF. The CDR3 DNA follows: TGTGCCAGCAGCTTAGCAGGGCAGGGCCACGAGCAGTACTTC.

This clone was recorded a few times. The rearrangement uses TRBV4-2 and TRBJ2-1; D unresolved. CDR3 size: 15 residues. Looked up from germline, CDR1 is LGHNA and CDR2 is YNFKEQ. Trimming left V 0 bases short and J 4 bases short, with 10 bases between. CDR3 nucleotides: TGTGCCAGCAGCCAAGATTTAGAGGTTTACAATGAGCAGTTCTTC. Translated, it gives CASSQDLEVYNEQFF.

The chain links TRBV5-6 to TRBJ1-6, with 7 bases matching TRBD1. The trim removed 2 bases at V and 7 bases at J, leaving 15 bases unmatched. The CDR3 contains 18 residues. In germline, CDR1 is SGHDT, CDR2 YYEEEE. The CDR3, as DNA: TGTGCCAGCAGCTTTACCGGGACAGTAGAATTATCGAATTCACCCCTCCACTTT. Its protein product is CASSFTGTVELSNSPLHF.

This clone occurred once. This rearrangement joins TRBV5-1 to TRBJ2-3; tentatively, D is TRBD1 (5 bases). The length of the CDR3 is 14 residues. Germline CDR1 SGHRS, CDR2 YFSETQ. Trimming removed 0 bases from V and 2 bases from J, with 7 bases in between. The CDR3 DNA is TGCGCCAGCAGCTTGGACAGGTTCACAGATACGCAGTATTTT. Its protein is CASSLDRFTDTQYF.

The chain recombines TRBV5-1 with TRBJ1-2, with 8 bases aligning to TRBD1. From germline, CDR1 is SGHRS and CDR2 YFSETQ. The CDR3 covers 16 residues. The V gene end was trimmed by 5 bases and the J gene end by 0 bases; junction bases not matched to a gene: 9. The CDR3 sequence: CASRPDRGFTNYGYTF. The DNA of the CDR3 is TGCGCCAGCAGACCAGACAGGGGCTTCACTAACTATGGCTACACCTTC.

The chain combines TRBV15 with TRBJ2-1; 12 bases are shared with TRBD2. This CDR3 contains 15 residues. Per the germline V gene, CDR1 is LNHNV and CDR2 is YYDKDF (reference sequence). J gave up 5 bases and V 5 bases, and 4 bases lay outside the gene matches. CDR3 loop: CATSPGLAGNNEQFF. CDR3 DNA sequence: TGTGCCACCAGCCCTGGACTAGCGGGGAACAATGAGCAGTTCTTC.

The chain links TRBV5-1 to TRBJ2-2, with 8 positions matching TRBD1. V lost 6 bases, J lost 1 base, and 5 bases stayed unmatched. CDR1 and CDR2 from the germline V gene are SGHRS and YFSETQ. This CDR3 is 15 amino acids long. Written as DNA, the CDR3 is TGCGCCAGCATCTTAGGGACAGGGAACACCGGGGAGCTGTTTTTT. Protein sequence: CASILGTGNTGELFF.